This T cell receptor beta chain is drawn from a study of CD8 T cells in Susac syndrome. Reverse transcription of 0.5 to 1 ug RNA was performed with random hexamers. An immunoSEQ multiplex PCR amplified TCR beta CDR3 over 54 Vbeta and 13 Jbeta. One entry per CDR3 protein results from TCRdb running MiXCR on the immunoSEQ multiplex PCR reads. The sample has a few hundred thousand distinct CDR3 sequences, around 93% seen once. From blood CD8+ and CD4+ T cells, TCR beta sequences were generated. The multiple sclerosis control cohort comprised treatment-naive individuals presenting with stable or active relapsing-remitting disease. Negative isolation yielded CD8+ and CD4+ T cells; FACS enriched TEMRA cells. The CDR3 is 14 residues long. From germline, CDR1 is SGHDT and CDR2 YYEEEE. Trimming took 0 bases from V and 3 from J, leaving 9 bases between them.

The rearrangement joins TRBV5-6 to TRBJ1-2; no definite D call. The clonotype comes from a human donor with multiple sclerosis. Source material: CD4+ T cells from PBMCs. The CDR3 here is CASSLVPADYGYTF. The DNA for the CDR3 is TGTGCCAGCAGCTTGGTGCCAGCAGACTATGGCTACACCTTC.